These 30 T cell receptor beta chains came from one sample sequenced in a study of blood T cell repertoires in COVID-19. Generated by immunoSEQ multiplex PCR, the TCRdb table keeps only in-frame clones and is missing some. The sample holds 55,000 to 65,000 clones, over 80% seen once. What was sequenced was peripheral blood. These receptors were obtained from a man aged 30-40 years with COVID-19, enrolled during active disease.

This clone ranks as medium-sized (0.01 to 0.1%). This rearrangement joins TRBV15 to TRBJ1-6; TRBD1 might be the D (6 bases). This CDR3 has 14 amino acids. Germline loops: CDR1 LNHNV, CDR2 YYDKDF (reference sequence). The V end was cut by 2 bases, the J end by 5 bases, with 7 bases between. This chain's CDR3 is CATSRNRDNSPLHF. For the CDR3, the DNA is TGTGCCACCAGCAGAAACAGGGATAATTCACCCCTCCACTTT.

This clone appeared a few times. The chain recombines TRBV6-4 with TRBJ2-1, with TRBD2 identical over 16 bases. CDR3 length equals 15 residues. V lost 4 bases and J lost 9; bases outside the gene matches: 3. Germline values: CDR1 MRHNA, CDR2 SNTAGT. CDR3 sequence: CASSAGTSGRGEQFF. The CDR3 coding sequence is TGTGCCAGCAGTGCCGGGACTAGCGGGAGGGGTGAGCAGTTCTTC.

V gene TRBV9 combines with J gene TRBJ2-3; TRBD2 matches 10 bases. The germline CDR1 and CDR2 sequences are SGDLS and YYNGEE. Germline trimming cut 0 bases from V and 9 bases from J; bases unmatched to any gene: 4. The CDR3 is 14 residues long. This chain's CDR3 is CASSVDASGRTQYF. In DNA, the CDR3 is TGTGCCAGCAGCGTAGACGCTAGCGGGAGAACGCAGTATTTT.

The table lists this clone with a count of one. This chain joins TRBV5-6 and TRBJ1-6, with D unresolved. CDR3 length equals 15 residues. Germline V lookup: CDR1 SGHDT, CDR2 YYEEEE. Trimming left V 0 bases short and J 7 bases short, with 11 bases between. The DNA for the CDR3 is TGTGCCAGCAGCTTGGCGGGCGGCGGGAATTCACCCCTCCACTTT. It translates to CASSLAGGGNSPLHF.

The chain links TRBV28 to TRBJ2-7; TRBD2 aligns across 10 bases. The CDR3 length is 15 residues. From germline, CDR1 is MDHEN and CDR2 SYDVKM. The J segment lost 2 bases and the V segment lost 5 bases, leaving 6 bases of the junction unmatched. DNA of the CDR3: TGTGCCAGCAGTCCAAGCGGGAGGGCCGCCTACGAGCAGTACTTC. Amino acid sequence: CASSPSGRAAYEQYF.

The J gene is TRBJ1-2, the V gene TRBV5-4, with 8 bases aligning to TRBD1. Germline loops: CDR1 SGHNT, CDR2 YYREEE (reference sequence). Unmatched junction bases numbered 5, after V lost 1 base and J lost 6 bases. CDR3 length: 14 residues. In nucleotides, the CDR3 is TGTGCCAGCAGCTTGAGGACAGGGCTCGATGGCTACACCTTC. Its protein product is CASSLRTGLDGYTF.

The gene calls are TRBV10-1 and TRBJ1-6, with 7 nucleotides matching TRBD1. The CDR3 covers 14 residues. Per the germline V gene, CDR1 is WNHNN and CDR2 is SYGVQD (reference sequence). Losses at the gene ends were 6 bases for V and 7 bases for J; bases not matched to a gene: 6. The DNA of the CDR3 is TGCGCCAGCAGCGAAGGGACAGTAAATTCACCCCTCCACTTT. Encoded protein: CASSEGTVNSPLHF.

The chain recombines TRBV7-3 with TRBJ2-1; 13 bases fit TRBD2. V trimming: 2 bases; J trimming: 3 bases; junction bases outside the gene matches: 7. The CDR3 covers 18 residues. The germline CDR1 and CDR2 sequences are SGHTA and FQGTGA. The CDR3 protein is CASSLGKGTSGDYNEQFF. The CDR3 DNA reads as TGTGCCAGCAGCTTAGGAAAAGGGACTAGCGGGGACTACAATGAGCAGTTCTTC.

This chain joins TRBV7-8 and TRBJ1-5, with TRBD1 as a possible D gene (6 bases). V lost 5 bases and J 9 bases, leaving 17 bases between the germline ends. The CDR3 contains 14 residues. Germline CDR1 SGHVS, CDR2 FQNEAQ. The CDR3 region has the DNA TGTGCCAGCAGCGTCGGACAGCCAACAGGGCCCCAGCATTTT. Translation: CASSVGQPTGPQHF.

V usage is TRBV11-2 and J usage is TRBJ1-1, with 7 bases aligning to TRBD1. This CDR3 has 13 amino acids. V was pared by 3 bases and J by 4 bases, with 2 bases of the junction left unmatched. The germline CDR1 and CDR2 sequences are SGHAT and FQNNGV. In nucleotides, the CDR3 is TGTGCCAGCAGCTTGGGGGACAGCACTGAAGCTTTCTTT. Its protein is CASSLGDSTEAFF.

J is TRBJ1-2 and V is TRBV7-2, with a weak D call TRBD1 (5 bases). The CDR3 has 15 amino acids. The germline CDR1 and CDR2 sequences are SGHTA and FQGNSA. V dropped 5 bases and J dropped 2 bases, with 15 bases sitting between them. CDR3 sequence reads: CASSATGDLNYGYTF. As DNA, the CDR3 is TGTGCCAGCAGCGCTACAGGAGACCTCAACTATGGCTACACCTTC.

This chain uses TRBV7-2 with TRBJ2-1; 8 bases match TRBD2. J lost 6 bases, V lost 2 bases, and 6 bases had no gene match. The germline gives CDR1 SGHTA, CDR2 FQGNSA. CDR3 length: 15 amino acids. DNA for the CDR3: TGTGCCAGCAGCTTAACCGGGAGGGGGTCCAATGAGCAGTTCTTC. It codes for CASSLTGRGSNEQFF.

The table lists this clone with a count of one. V gene TRBV5-6 combines with J gene TRBJ2-6; D possibly corresponds to TRBD2 (6 bases). V was trimmed by 2 bases and J by 0 bases, leaving 15 bases between them. CDR1 is SGHDT, CDR2 YYEEEE, per germline. The CDR3 runs 18 residues. Here the CDR3 reads CASSFYRDFYSGANVLTF. CDR3 DNA sequence: TGTGCCAGCAGCTTCTACCGGGACTTCTACTCTGGGGCCAACGTCCTGACTTTC.

This clone was picked up one time. This chain connects TRBV11-3 to TRBJ2-1; the match to TRBD2 covers 13 bases. This CDR3 comprises 16 residues. The germline V gene encodes CDR1 SGHNT and CDR2 YENEEA. V was clipped by 5 bases and J by 8 bases; unmatched bases: 9. For the CDR3, the DNA is TGTGCCAGCAGCCTTACCGGGACTAGCGGGACGTATGAGCAGTTCTTC. Its protein product is CASSLTGTSGTYEQFF.

This sequence joins TRBV5-1 and TRBJ2-7, with D perhaps TRBD1 (5 bases). The V end lost 5 bases, the J end lost 4 bases, and 13 bases lay between the germline ends. This CDR3 is 13 amino acids long. Germline CDR1 SGHRS, CDR2 YFSETQ. CDR3 amino acids: CASRPDSRYEQYF. CDR3 coding DNA: TGCGCCAGCAGACCCGACAGCCGTTACGAGCAGTACTTC.

Details on this clone: At the DNA level, this CDR3 is encoded by other sequences in the same sample as well. The CDR3 bases are TGTGCCAGCAGCTTTGCGGGGGGAGGGGGTGAGCAGTTCTTC. This encodes CASSFAGGGGEQFF. This chain links TRBV7-2 with TRBJ2-1, with 8 positions matching TRBD2. CDR3 length equals 14 residues. The J segment lost 9 bases and the V segment lost 3 bases, leaving 7 bases of the junction unmatched. Germline V gives CDR1 SGHTA, CDR2 FQGNSA.

In this sample, this clone turned up a few times. V gene TRBV7-9 combines with J gene TRBJ1-4, with a weak D call TRBD1 (5 bases). V lost 0 bases and J lost 6, with 8 bases in between. The germline V gene encodes CDR1 SEHNR and CDR2 FQNEAQ (reference sequence). The CDR3 is made up of 14 amino acids. The CDR3 nucleotides are TGTGCCAGCAGCTTAGCGGGGCAGGATGAAAAACTGTTTTTT. This gives the protein CASSLAGQDEKLFF.

This clone was recorded once. The CDR3 sequence is CASSLAGHGEAFF. CDR3 DNA: TGTGCCAGCAGCTTAGCTGGACATGGTGAAGCTTTCTTT. The J gene is TRBJ1-1, the V gene TRBV7-9; a possible D gene is TRBD1 (5 bases). Trimming removed 0 bases from V and 7 bases from J, with 9 bases in between. The CDR3 consists of 13 residues. The V gene's germline CDR1 is SEHNR and CDR2 FQNEAQ (reference sequence). The full variable domain, completed using reference TRBV7-9 and TRBJ1-1, is DTGVSQNPRHKITKRGQNVTFRCDPISEHNRLYWYRQTLGQGPEFLTYFQNEAQLEKSRLLSDRFSAERPKGSFSTLEIQRTEQGDSAMYLCASSLAGHGEAFFGQGTRLTVV.

This chain uses TRBV29-1 with TRBJ2-7; possible D gene TRBD2, 7 bases. Trimming took 3 bases from V and 6 from J, leaving 21 bases between them. There are 15 residues in the CDR3. CDR1 and CDR2 from the germline V gene are SQVTM and ANQGSEA. CDR3 sequence: CSVEFAGAGPTEQYF. The CDR3 nucleotides read TGCAGCGTTGAGTTTGCGGGGGCCGGACCCACCGAGCAGTACTTC.

V gene TRBV10-3 combines with J gene TRBJ2-3; 8 bases match TRBD1. Trimming removed 4 bases from V and 2 bases from J; junction bases left unmatched: 8. CDR3 length: 16 residues. Per germline, CDR1 ENHRY and CDR2 SYGVKD. CDR3 sequence reads: CAISGGNRGFTDTQYF. Here the CDR3 DNA reads TGTGCCATCAGTGGGGGGAACAGGGGGTTCACAGATACGCAGTATTTT.

The chain links TRBV5-1 to TRBJ2-1; 11 bases fit TRBD2. V shed 4 bases and J 5 bases; nucleotides not matched to a gene: 8. CDR1 is SGHRS and CDR2 is YFSETQ in the germline V gene. The CDR3 is 16 amino acids. Here the CDR3 DNA reads TGCGCCAGCAGCCCCGGCGCGGGACTAGCGGACAATGAGCAGTTCTTC. Amino acids: CASSPGAGLADNEQFF.

The chain employs TRBV30 and TRBJ1-5; no definite D call. The CDR3 is made up of 15 amino acids. Germline assignment: CDR1 GTSNPN and CDR2 SVGIG (reference sequence). V gave up 4 bases and J gave up 4 bases, with 17 bases separating them. The CDR3: CAWTYSSGRNQPQHF. In nucleotides, the CDR3 is TGTGCCTGGACCTATTCGTCGGGGAGAAATCAGCCCCAGCATTTT.

This chain links TRBV2 with TRBJ1-5; TRBD1 agrees at 8 bases. The CDR3 totals 15 residues. Germline CDR1 is SNHLY and CDR2 is FYNNEI. The ends lost 2 bases at V and 5 bases at J; junction bases unmatched: 5. CDR3 protein: CASSEPGGLHQPQHF. For the CDR3, the DNA is TGTGCCAGCAGTGAACCAGGGGGCCTTCATCAGCCCCAGCATTTT.

V usage is TRBV6-2 or TRBV6-3 and J usage is TRBJ1-2; D call uncertain. Per germline, CDR1 MNHEY and CDR2 SVGEGT. The CDR3 has 14 amino acids. The germline V and J ends were trimmed by 3 bases and 6 bases, with 14 bases remaining between them. The CDR3 loop is CASSYQAHLDGYTF. DNA of the CDR3: TGTGCCAGCAGTTATCAGGCCCACCTGGATGGCTACACCTTC.

In DNA form, the CDR3 reads TGTGCCAGCAGCTTAACCGGACTAGCGGACAATGAGCAGTTCTTC. Translated: CASSLTGLADNEQFF. The chain carries TRBV7-3 and TRBJ2-1, with 10 bases that match TRBD2. Germline CDR1 and CDR2: SGHTA and FQGTGA. This CDR3 spans 15 amino acids. With 0 bases clipped from V and 5 bases from J, the junction kept 1 base outside the gene matches.

This rearrangement joins TRBV18 to TRBJ1-2; D gene unclear. CDR1 and CDR2 (germline): KGHSH, LQKENI. This CDR3 region has 13 residues. With 2 bases removed from V and 2 bases from J, the gap between germline ends came to 6 bases. CDR3 sequence reads: CASSPEQNYGYTF. CDR3 DNA sequence: TGTGCCAGCTCACCAGAACAGAACTATGGCTACACCTTC.

This clone was counted a single time. The rearrangement links TRBV9 to TRBJ1-1; no reliable D call. The V end lost 3 bases, the J end lost 4 bases, and 19 bases lay between the germline ends. The CDR3 is made up of 16 amino acids. CDR1 and CDR2 from the germline V gene are SGDLS and YYNGEE. In nucleotides, the CDR3 is TGTGCCAGCAGCGGAGCGGTAGCGACTGTTAGCACTGAAGCTTTCTTT. The encoded protein is CASSGAVATVSTEAFF.

The rearrangement links TRBV6-5 to TRBJ1-1; D perhaps matches TRBD1 (6 bases). With 8 bases removed from V and 1 base from J, the gap between germline ends came to 11 bases. CDR1 MNHEY and CDR2 SVGAGI come from the germline V gene. CDR3 length: 13 amino acids. Written as DNA, the CDR3 is TGTGCCAGCTCAGGGGCCGCGAACACTGAAGCTTTCTTT. Its protein product is CASSGAANTEAFF.

The CDR3 loop reads CASSLDRTKQFF. The CDR3, as DNA: TGTGCCAGCAGCTTGGACAGGACAAAGCAGTTCTTC. The chain employs TRBV5-5 and TRBJ2-1; tentatively, D is TRBD1 (5 bases). The CDR3 extends over 12 amino acids. Trimming took 0 bases from V and 11 from J, leaving 9 bases between them. The germline CDR1 and CDR2 sequences are SGHKS and YYEKEE (reference sequence). Full variable domain (rest looked up from reference TRBV5-5 and TRBJ2-1): DAGVTQSPTHLIKTRGQQVTLRCSPISGHKSVSWYQQVLGQGPQFIFQYYEKEERGRGNFPDRFSARQFPNYSSELNVNALLLGDSALYLCASSLDRTKQFFGPGTRLTVL.

The chain recombines TRBV7-2 with TRBJ2-1, with TRBD1 matching over 7 bases. Losses at the gene ends were 5 bases for V and 6 bases for J; bases not matched to a gene: 4. The germline gives CDR1 SGHTA, CDR2 FQGNSA. This CDR3 has 13 amino acids. CDR3 DNA: TGTGCCAGCAGCCCCGACAGGGTCAATGAGCAGTTCTTC. It specifies CASSPDRVNEQFF.